This TCR beta chain was obtained from a study of blood T cell repertoires in COVID-19. Study in general: The study drew acute and convalescent COVID-19 samples from the United States, Italy and Spain. The cDNA or gDNA used as material had been derived from T cells, B-cell-depleted T cells, or PBMCs.

This clone was found a few times. Authors' processing steps: For nucleated cells, counts were estimated from reference gene primer amplification. Repertoires were generated with immunoSEQ multiplex PCR, while TCRdb's copy carries only in-frame clones and drops some. That table furnishes V, J and clone size, whereas the DNA furnished D and trimming. The table lists more than 85,000 clones, around 82% of them singletons. This CDR3 is built from 14 residues. The V gene's germline CDR1 is SGHRS and CDR2 YFSETQ. V was shortened by 0 bases and J by 5 bases, with 9 bases between the two germline ends. The rearrangement links TRBV5-1 to TRBJ1-5, with D possibly TRBD1 on 5 matching bases. The TCR was taken from a woman aged 45-60 years with acute or convalescent COVID-19. The sequencing sample was made of peripheral blood. DNA for the CDR3: TGCGCCAGCAGCTTGGCCTTAGGGGATCAGCCCCAGCATTTT. It translates to CASSLALGDQPQHF.